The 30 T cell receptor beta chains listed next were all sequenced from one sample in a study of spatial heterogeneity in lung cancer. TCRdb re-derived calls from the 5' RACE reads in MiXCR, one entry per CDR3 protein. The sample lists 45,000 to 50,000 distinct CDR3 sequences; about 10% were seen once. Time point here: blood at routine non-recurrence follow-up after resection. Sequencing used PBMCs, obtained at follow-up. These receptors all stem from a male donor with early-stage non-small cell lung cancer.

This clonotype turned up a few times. The CDR3 DNA follows: TGTGCCAGTAGCGAATCCTATAGGGGCTACACCTTC. Amino acid sequence: CASSESYRGYTF. V and J are TRBV19 and TRBJ1-2; D remains unclear. The germline gives CDR1 LNHDA, CDR2 SQIVND (reference sequence). V was cut by 6 bases and J by 8 bases, with 13 bases left in between. This CDR3 region has 12 residues.

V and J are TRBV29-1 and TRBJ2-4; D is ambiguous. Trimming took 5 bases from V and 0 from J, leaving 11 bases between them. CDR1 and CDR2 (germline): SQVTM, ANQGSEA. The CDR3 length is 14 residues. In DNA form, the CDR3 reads TGCAGCGTTAAAGCAGGCGTAGCCAAAAACATTCAGTACTTC. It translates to CSVKAGVAKNIQYF.

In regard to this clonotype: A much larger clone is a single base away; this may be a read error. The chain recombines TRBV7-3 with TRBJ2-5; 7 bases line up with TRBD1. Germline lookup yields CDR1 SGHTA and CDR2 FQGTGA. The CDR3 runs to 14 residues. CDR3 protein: CVSSPDRNQETQYF. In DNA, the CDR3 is TGTGTCAGCAGCCCGGACAGGAATCAAGAGACCCAGTACTTC. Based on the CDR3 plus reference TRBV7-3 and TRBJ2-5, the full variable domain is GAGVSQTPSNKVTEKGKYVELRCDPISGHTALYWYRQSLGQGPEFLIYFQGTGAADDSGLPNDRFFAVRPEGSVSTLKIQRTERGDSAVYLCVSSPDRNQETQYFGPGTRLLVL.

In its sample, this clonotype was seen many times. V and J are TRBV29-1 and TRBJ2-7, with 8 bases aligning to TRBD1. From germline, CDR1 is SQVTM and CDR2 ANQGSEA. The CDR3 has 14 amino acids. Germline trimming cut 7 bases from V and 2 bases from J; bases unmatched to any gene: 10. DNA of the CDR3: TGCAGCGGTGTCCGACAGGGGAATCCCTACGAGCAGTACTTC. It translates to CSGVRQGNPYEQYF.

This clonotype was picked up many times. CDR3 coding DNA: TGCAGCGCTCGTAGCGGGGGGCCCTACGAGCAGTACTTC. It yields the protein CSARSGGPYEQYF. The chain uses TRBV20-1 and TRBJ2-7, with 10 bases lining up with TRBD2. This CDR3 region has 13 residues. Germline V lookup: CDR1 DFQATT, CDR2 SNEGSKA (reference sequence).

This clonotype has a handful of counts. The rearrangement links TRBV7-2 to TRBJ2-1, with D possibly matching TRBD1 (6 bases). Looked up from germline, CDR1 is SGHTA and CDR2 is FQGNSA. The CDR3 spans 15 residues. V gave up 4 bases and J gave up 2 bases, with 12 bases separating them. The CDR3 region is CASSSTGLTYNEQFF. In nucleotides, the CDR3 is TGTGCCAGCAGCTCGACAGGCTTGACCTACAATGAGCAGTTCTTC.

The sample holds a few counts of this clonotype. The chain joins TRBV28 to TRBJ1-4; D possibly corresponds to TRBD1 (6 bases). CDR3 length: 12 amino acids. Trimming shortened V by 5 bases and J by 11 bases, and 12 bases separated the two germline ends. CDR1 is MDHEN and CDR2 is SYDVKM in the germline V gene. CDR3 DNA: TGTGCCAGCAGTCTAGGGGGAGGGAAACTGTTTTTT. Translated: CASSLGGGKLFF.

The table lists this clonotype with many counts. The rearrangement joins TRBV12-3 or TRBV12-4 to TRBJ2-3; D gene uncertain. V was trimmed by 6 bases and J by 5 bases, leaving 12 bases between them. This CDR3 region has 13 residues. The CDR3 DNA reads TGTGCCAGCAGGACTTCAGTAAGAGATACGCAGTATTTT. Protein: CASRTSVRDTQYF.

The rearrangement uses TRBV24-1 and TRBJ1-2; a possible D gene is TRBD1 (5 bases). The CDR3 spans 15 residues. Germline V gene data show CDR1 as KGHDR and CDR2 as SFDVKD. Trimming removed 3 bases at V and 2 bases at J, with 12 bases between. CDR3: CATSDGGGRNYGYTF. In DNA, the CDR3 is TGTGCCACCAGTGATGGTGGGGGGAGGAACTATGGCTACACCTTC.

CDR3 nucleotide sequence: TGTGCCAGCTCAGAGGTACCTACTAGCACAGATACGCAGTATTTT. This codes for CASSEVPTSTDTQYF. The V gene is TRBV18, the J gene TRBJ2-3; D not certain. Germline loops: CDR1 KGHSH, CDR2 LQKENI. V lost 5 bases and J 0 bases, leaving 12 bases between the germline ends. The CDR3 runs 15 residues.

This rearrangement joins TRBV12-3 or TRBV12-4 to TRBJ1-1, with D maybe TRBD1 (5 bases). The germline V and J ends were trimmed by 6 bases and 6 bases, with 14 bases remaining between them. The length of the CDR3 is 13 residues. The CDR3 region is CASSRGTGPEAFF. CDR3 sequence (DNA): TGTGCCAGCAGCCGAGGAACAGGCCCTGAAGCTTTCTTT.

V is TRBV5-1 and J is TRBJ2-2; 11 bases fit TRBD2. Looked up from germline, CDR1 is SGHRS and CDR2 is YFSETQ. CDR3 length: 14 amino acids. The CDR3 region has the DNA TGCGTCAGTCTCGGACTAGCGGGCACCGGGGAGCTGTTTTTT. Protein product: CVSLGLAGTGELFF.

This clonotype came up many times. The CDR3 spells CASSFGGREVVYGYTF. The CDR3 DNA reads as TGTGCCAGCAGTTTTGGGGGACGGGAGGTCGTGTATGGCTACACCTTC. This sequence joins TRBV12-3 or TRBV12-4 and TRBJ1-2, with D possibly TRBD1 on 5 matching bases. V was shortened by 3 bases and J by 5 bases, with 19 bases between the two germline ends. The CDR3 runs 16 residues.

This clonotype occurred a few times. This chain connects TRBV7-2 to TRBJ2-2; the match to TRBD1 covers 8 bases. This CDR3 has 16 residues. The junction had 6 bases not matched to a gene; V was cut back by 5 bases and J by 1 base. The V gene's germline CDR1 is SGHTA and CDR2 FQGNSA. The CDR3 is CASSPLDRVNTGELFF. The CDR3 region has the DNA TGTGCCAGCAGCCCCTTGGACAGGGTGAACACCGGGGAGCTGTTTTTT.

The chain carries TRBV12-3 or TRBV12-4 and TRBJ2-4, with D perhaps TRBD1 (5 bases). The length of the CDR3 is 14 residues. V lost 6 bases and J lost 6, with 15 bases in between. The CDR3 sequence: CASSRTLGGNIQYF. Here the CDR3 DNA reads TGTGCCAGCAGCCGGACACTGGGTGGAAACATTCAGTACTTC.

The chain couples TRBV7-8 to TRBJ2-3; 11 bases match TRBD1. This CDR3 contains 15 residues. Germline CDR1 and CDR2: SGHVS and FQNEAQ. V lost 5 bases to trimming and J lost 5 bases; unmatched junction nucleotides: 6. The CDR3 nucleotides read TGTGCCAGCAGCCGCGGGACAGGGGGTTTAGATACGCAGTATTTT. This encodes CASSRGTGGLDTQYF.

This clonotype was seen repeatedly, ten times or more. The CDR3 DNA reads TGTGCCAGCAGCTTCTGGCGGGAGAGAGCGCCCTACGAGCAGTACTTC. It codes for CASSFWRERAPYEQYF. The chain uses TRBV7-9 and TRBJ2-7; TRBD2 matches at 7 bases. Germline CDR1 SEHNR, CDR2 FQNEAQ (reference sequence). The CDR3 extends over 16 amino acids. With V trimmed by 3 bases and J by 2 bases, 10 bases remained unmatched.

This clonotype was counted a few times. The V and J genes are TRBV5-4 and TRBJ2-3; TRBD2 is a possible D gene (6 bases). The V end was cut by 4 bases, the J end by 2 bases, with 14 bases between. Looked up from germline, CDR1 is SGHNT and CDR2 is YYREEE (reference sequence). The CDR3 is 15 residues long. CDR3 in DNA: TGTGCCAGCAGCCCAGCCGGGACTCACACAGATACGCAGTATTTT. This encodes CASSPAGTHTDTQYF.

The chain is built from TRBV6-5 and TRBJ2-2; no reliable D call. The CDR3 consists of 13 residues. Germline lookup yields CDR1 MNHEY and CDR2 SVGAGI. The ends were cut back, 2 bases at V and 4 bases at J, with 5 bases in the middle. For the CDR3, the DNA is TGTGCCAGCAGTTACCCAGTCACCGGGGAGCTGTTTTTT. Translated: CASSYPVTGELFF.

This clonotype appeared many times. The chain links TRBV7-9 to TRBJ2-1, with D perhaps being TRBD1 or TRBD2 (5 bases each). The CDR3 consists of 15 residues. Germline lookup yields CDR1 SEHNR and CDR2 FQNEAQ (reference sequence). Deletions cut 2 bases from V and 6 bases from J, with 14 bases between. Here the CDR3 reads CASSLSGARVNEQFF. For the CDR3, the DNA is TGTGCCAGCAGCTTAAGTGGGGCGAGGGTCAATGAGCAGTTCTTC. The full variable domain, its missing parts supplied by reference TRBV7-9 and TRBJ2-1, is DTGVSQNPRHKITKRGQNVTFRCDPISEHNRLYWYRQTLGQGPEFLTYFQNEAQLEKSRLLSDRFSAERPKGSFSTLEIQRTEQGDSAMYLCASSLSGARVNEQFFGPGTRLTVL.

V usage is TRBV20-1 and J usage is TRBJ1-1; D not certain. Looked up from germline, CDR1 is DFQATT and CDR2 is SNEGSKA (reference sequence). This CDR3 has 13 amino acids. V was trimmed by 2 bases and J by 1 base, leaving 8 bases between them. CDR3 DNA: TGCAGTGCTAGAAGGCGGACGAACACTGAAGCTTTCTTT. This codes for CSARRRTNTEAFF.

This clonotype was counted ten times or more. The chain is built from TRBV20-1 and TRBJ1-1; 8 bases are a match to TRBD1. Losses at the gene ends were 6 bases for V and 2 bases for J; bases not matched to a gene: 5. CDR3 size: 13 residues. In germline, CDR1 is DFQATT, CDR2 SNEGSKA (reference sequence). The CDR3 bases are TGCAGTGCCCCTGGACAGGGTAACACTGAAGCTTTCTTT. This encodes CSAPGQGNTEAFF.

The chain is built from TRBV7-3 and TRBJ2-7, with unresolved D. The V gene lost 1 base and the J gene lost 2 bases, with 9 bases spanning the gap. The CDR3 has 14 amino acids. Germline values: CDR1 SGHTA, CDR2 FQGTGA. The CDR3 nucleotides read TGTGCCAGCAGCTTAATTGGTGGAACCTACGAGCAGTACTTC. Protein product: CASSLIGGTYEQYF.

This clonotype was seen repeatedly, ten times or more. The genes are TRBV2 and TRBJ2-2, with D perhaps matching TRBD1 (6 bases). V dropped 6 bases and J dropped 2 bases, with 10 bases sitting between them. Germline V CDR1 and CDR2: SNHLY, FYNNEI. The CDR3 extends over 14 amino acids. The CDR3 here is CASRGTFNTGELFF. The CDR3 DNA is TGTGCCAGCAGAGGGACATTTAACACCGGGGAGCTGTTTTTT.

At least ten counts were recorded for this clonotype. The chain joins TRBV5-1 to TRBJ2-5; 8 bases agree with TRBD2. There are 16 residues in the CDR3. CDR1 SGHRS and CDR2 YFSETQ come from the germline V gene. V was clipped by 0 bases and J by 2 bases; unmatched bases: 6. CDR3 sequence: CASSLGPAGEQETQYF. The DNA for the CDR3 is TGCGCCAGCAGCTTGGGTCCAGCGGGGGAACAAGAGACCCAGTACTTC.

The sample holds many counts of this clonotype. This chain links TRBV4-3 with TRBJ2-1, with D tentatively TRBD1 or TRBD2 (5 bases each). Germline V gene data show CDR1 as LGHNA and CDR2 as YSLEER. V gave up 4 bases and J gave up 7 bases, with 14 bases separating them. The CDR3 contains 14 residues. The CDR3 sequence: CASSLDLGANEQFF. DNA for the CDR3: TGCGCCAGCAGCCTGGACTTAGGGGCAAATGAGCAGTTCTTC.

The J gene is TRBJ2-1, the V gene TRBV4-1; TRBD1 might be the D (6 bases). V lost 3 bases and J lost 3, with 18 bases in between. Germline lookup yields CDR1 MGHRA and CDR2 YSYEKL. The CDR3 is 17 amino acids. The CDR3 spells CASSHETSRGIYNEQFF. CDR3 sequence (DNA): TGCGCCAGCAGCCACGAAACCTCCAGGGGAATCTACAATGAGCAGTTCTTC.

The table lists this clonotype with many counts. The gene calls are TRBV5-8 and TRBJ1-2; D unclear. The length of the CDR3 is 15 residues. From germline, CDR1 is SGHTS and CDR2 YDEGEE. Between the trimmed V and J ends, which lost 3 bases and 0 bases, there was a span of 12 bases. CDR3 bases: TGTGCCAGCAGCTCCTCCTTCAGTACTAACTATGGCTACACCTTC. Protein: CASSSSFSTNYGYTF.

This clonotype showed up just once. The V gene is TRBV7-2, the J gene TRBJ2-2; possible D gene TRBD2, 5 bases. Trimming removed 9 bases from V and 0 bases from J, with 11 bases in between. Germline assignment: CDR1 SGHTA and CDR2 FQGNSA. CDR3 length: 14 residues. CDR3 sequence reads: CASLGRSNTGELFF. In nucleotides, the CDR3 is TGTGCCAGTCTTGGGAGATCGAACACCGGGGAGCTGTTTTTT.

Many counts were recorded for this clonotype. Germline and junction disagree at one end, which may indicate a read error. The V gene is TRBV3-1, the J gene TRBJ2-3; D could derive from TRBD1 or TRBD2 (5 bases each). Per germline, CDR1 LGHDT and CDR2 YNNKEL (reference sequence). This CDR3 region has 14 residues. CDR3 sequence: CASSRERSTGTQYF. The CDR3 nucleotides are TGTGCCAGCAGCCGTGAGCGGAGTACAGGTACGCAGTATTTT.